The next 20 T cell receptor beta chains were all read from a single sample in a study of control samples from healthy donors and cancer patients. Assay used: immunoSEQ multiplex PCR; TCRdb lists only in-frame clones, some missing. Found here are approximately 150,000 clones, about 95% of them singletons; the top ten hold 12% to 15%. The sample taken for sequencing was PBMCs. Receptor source: a man between 60 and 75 years old with colorectal cancer.

V is TRBV12-3 or TRBV12-4 and J is TRBJ1-1; possibly TRBD1 for D (5 bases). V shed 3 bases and J shed 5 bases, with 10 bases lying between them. The length of the CDR3 is 13 residues. CDR3 sequence reads: CASSFSGRTEAFF. CDR3 nucleotide sequence: TGTGCCAGCAGTTTCTCAGGGAGGACTGAAGCTTTCTTT.

In its sample, this clone was seen a few times. CDR3 nucleotides: TGTGCCAGCACCTCCCCCGGTATACTATCCCCTGGCTACACCTTC. Translation gives CASTSPGILSPGYTF. J is TRBJ1-2 and V is TRBV6-5; D gene uncertain. The germline V and J ends were trimmed by 7 bases and 7 bases, with 22 bases remaining between them. The CDR3 length is 15 residues. Germline-derived CDR1 and CDR2 are MNHEY and SVGAGI.

V gene TRBV10-1 combines with J gene TRBJ2-3, with 9 bases lining up with TRBD2. The CDR3 is 16 residues long. Germline V gene lookup returns CDR1 WNHNN and CDR2 SYGVQD (reference sequence). V shed 2 bases and J 4 bases; nucleotides not matched to a gene: 7. The CDR3 spells CASSEGAGGLPDTQYF. CDR3 in DNA: TGCGCCAGCAGTGAGGGAGCGGGGGGTCTCCCAGATACGCAGTATTTT.

The chain employs TRBV25-1 and TRBJ2-3, with 8 bases that match TRBD1. The CDR3 spans 12 residues. Germline V gene lookup returns CDR1 MGHDK and CDR2 SYGVNS. Trimming cost V 9 bases and J 6 bases; bases outside gene matches: 5. The CDR3 loop is CARAGGWDTQYF. The CDR3 DNA reads as TGTGCCAGAGCAGGGGGCTGGGATACGCAGTATTTT.

This chain uses TRBV7-2 with TRBJ2-7, with D hard to call. Germline CDR1 is SGHTA and CDR2 is FQGNSA. This CDR3 is built from 13 residues. The V and J ends lost 3 bases and 4 bases respectively, with 10 bases between them. CDR3 sequence: CASSLIGRYEQYF. Written as DNA, the CDR3 is TGTGCCAGCAGCTTGATTGGGCGGTACGAGCAGTACTTC.

The rearrangement uses TRBV7-8 and TRBJ2-5; 11 bases line up with TRBD2. CDR1 and CDR2 (germline): SGHVS, FQNEAQ. The CDR3 has 14 residues. V was pared by 3 bases and J by 4 bases, with 1 base of the junction left unmatched. The CDR3 sequence: CASSFGLAGETQYF. CDR3 DNA: TGTGCCAGCAGCTTTGGACTAGCGGGAGAGACCCAGTACTTC.

The J gene is TRBJ2-1, the V gene TRBV7-8, with D maybe TRBD2 (5 bases). V lost 1 base and J lost 1, with 14 bases in between. The V gene's germline CDR1 is SGHVS and CDR2 FQNEAQ. The CDR3 loop spans 17 amino acids. This chain's CDR3 is CASSLGGRLSSYNEQFF. The CDR3 bases are TGTGCCAGCAGCTTAGGAGGGAGACTGAGTTCCTACAATGAGCAGTTCTTC.

V is TRBV6-5 and J is TRBJ2-7; 12 positions match TRBD2. The V gene end was trimmed by 7 bases and the J gene end by 4 bases; junction bases not matched to a gene: 5. The germline CDR1 and CDR2 sequences are MNHEY and SVGAGI. The CDR3 totals 14 residues. The CDR3 here is CASKTSGGPYEQYF. CDR3 nucleotides: TGTGCCAGCAAGACTAGCGGGGGACCTTACGAGCAGTACTTC.

The chain combines TRBV3-1 (or the pseudogene TRBV3-2) with TRBJ2-1; the D gene is possibly TRBD1 (6 bases). There are 16 residues in the CDR3. V lost 2 bases and J lost 4, with 15 bases in between. Germline V gives CDR1 LGHDT, CDR2 YNNKEL (reference sequence). The CDR3 DNA sequence: TGTGCCAGCAGCCAACAACAGGGAAAGGGATACAATGAGCAGTTCTTC. Amino acids: CASSQQQGKGYNEQFF.

The chain links TRBV10-3 to TRBJ1-2; 8 bases align to TRBD1. J gave up 4 bases and V 4 bases, and 8 bases lay outside the gene matches. Germline V gene lookup returns CDR1 ENHRY and CDR2 SYGVKD. The CDR3 is 15 residues long. Here the CDR3 DNA reads TGTGCCATCAGTGCGGACAGGGATCGGCTCTATGGCTACACCTTC. It specifies CAISADRDRLYGYTF.

The chain is built from TRBV4-2 and TRBJ2-3, with D unresolved. V was cut by 4 bases and J by 4 bases, with 18 bases left in between. The germline V gene has CDR1 LGHNA and CDR2 YNFKEQ. The CDR3 consists of 16 residues. The CDR3 sequence is CASSLTAHPEADTQYF. CDR3 bases: TGTGCCAGCAGCCTCACTGCGCATCCCGAAGCAGATACGCAGTATTTT.

The chain couples TRBV19 to TRBJ2-1, with D tentatively TRBD2 (5 bases). V was pared by 3 bases and J by 1 base, with 13 bases between. The CDR3 consists of 16 residues. The germline gives CDR1 LNHDA, CDR2 SQIVND (reference sequence). The DNA of the CDR3 is TGTGCCAGTAGTATCCCCCGGGATCTTTCCTACAATGAGCAGTTCTTC. It is translated as CASSIPRDLSYNEQFF.

The chain employs TRBV2 and TRBJ2-5; D ambiguous. Trimming took 4 bases from V and 1 from J, leaving 10 bases between them. The germline gives CDR1 SNHLY, CDR2 FYNNEI. The CDR3 contains 14 residues. For the CDR3, the DNA is TGTGCCAGCAGTGCTGGAACGATCCAAGAGACCCAGTACTTC. Protein product: CASSAGTIQETQYF.

This sequence joins TRBV19 and TRBJ1-1, with D possibly TRBD1 on 5 matching bases. Trimming removed 1 base from V and 1 base from J, with 19 bases in between. This CDR3 has 18 amino acids. CDR1 is LNHDA and CDR2 is SQIVND in the germline V gene (reference sequence). The DNA of the CDR3 is TGTGCCAGTAGTATAGGACCAGGGCGGGTAAGTGGGAACACTGAAGCTTTCTTT. This codes for CASSIGPGRVSGNTEAFF. Drawing the rest from reference TRBV19 and TRBJ1-1, the complete variable domain is DGGITQSPKYLFRKEGQNVTLSCEQNLNHDAMYWYRQDPGQGLRLIYYSQIVNDFQKGDIAEGYSVSREKKESFPLTVTSAQKNPTAFYLCASSIGPGRVSGNTEAFFGQGTRLTVV.

The genes are TRBV27 and TRBJ1-2; 7 bases match TRBD1. CDR3 length: 15 residues. V shed 6 bases, J shed 1 base, and the junction held 8 bases outside the gene matches. Germline loops: CDR1 MNHEY, CDR2 SMNVEV (reference sequence). CDR3 nucleotide sequence: TGTGCCAGCAGCCCTTTCGGGACAGTTAACTATGGCTACACCTTC. Translation: CASSPFGTVNYGYTF.

The chain joins TRBV11-2 to TRBJ1-2; a possible D gene is TRBD1 (5 bases). Germline-derived CDR1 and CDR2 are SGHAT and FQNNGV. This CDR3 has 13 residues. The V end was cut by 5 bases, the J end by 6 bases, with 13 bases between. This chain's CDR3 is CASSAQGGDGYTF. In DNA form, the CDR3 reads TGTGCCAGCAGCGCCCAGGGAGGAGATGGCTACACCTTC.

The chain has TRBV30 and TRBJ2-2, with D perhaps TRBD1 (6 bases). The CDR3 covers 13 residues. The V end lost 2 bases, the J end lost 7 bases, and 11 bases lay between the germline ends. Per germline, CDR1 GTSNPN and CDR2 SVGIG (reference sequence). CDR3 nucleotides: TGTGCCTGGAGTTGGGGGCCTGGCGGGGAGCTGTTTTTT. Translation: CAWSWGPGGELFF.

This sequence joins TRBV9 and TRBJ2-3; 9 bases map to TRBD2. The length of the CDR3 is 15 residues. Trimming cost V 4 bases and J 1 base; bases outside gene matches: 4. The germline CDR1 and CDR2 sequences are SGDLS and YYNGEE. The CDR3, as DNA: TGTGCCAGCAGCACCTCTAGCGGGGGCACAGATACGCAGTATTTT. Translation: CASSTSSGGTDTQYF.

This chain uses TRBV3-1 (or the pseudogene TRBV3-2) with TRBJ2-1; D unresolved. Trimming pared 2 bases from V and 1 base from J, leaving 9 bases between. The CDR3 loop spans 15 amino acids. CDR1 is LGHDT and CDR2 is YNNKEL in the germline V gene (reference sequence). For the CDR3, the DNA is TGTGCCAGCAGCCAATCGTCGTTTTCCTACAATGAGCAGTTCTTC. It encodes CASSQSSFSYNEQFF.

This sequence joins TRBV4-1 and TRBJ1-5; no definite D call. V was clipped by 0 bases and J by 6 bases, with 9 bases between them. Germline V gives CDR1 MGHRA, CDR2 YSYEKL. The CDR3 loop spans 14 amino acids. The DNA of the CDR3 is TGCGCCAGCAGCCAAGATGGGGTCCCTCAGCCCCAGCATTTT. Protein product: CASSQDGVPQPQHF.